This T cell receptor (beta chain) was retrieved from a study of T cells in Graves' hyperthyroidism and ophthalmopathy. Amplified regions were TCR beta CDR3 sequences from RNA transcripts. The HTBI primer set was used in a first-round RT-PCR of the TCR CDR3. TCRdb used MiXCR to reprocess the multiplex PCR reads, holding one entry per CDR3 protein. Of fewer than 750,000 distinct CDR3 sequences detected, around 42% appear once; the ten largest clones hold approximately 8.4%. Exclusion criteria comprised uncontrolled infection, other autoimmune disease, pregnancy or lactation. Diagnoses used clinical symptoms, serum thyroxine and TRAb, thyroid ultrasound and orbital computed tomography. Study results and caveats: A model of 13 V-J pairs discriminated ophthalmopathy from stable hyperthyroidism. In blood, most of the thyroid clonotypes expanded above 0.001 were also present.

Details on this clonotype: Its antigen is as yet unknown.

The germline V gene has CDR1 LNHDA and CDR2 SQIVND (reference sequence). The ends were cut back, 4 bases at V and 4 bases at J, with 13 bases in the middle. The CDR3 length is 14 residues. The sample consisted of peripheral blood or thyroid tissue (not recorded which). The source is a woman between 18 and 30 years old with Graves' hyperthyroidism. The chain carries TRBV19 and TRBJ1-1, with D unclear. DNA of the CDR3: TGTGCCAGTAGTACCTTCATAGCGGGCACTGAAGCTTTCTTT. It specifies CASSTFIAGTEAFF.